These 9 T cell receptor beta chains were sequenced from one sample in a study of OX40 agonist ivuxolimab in advanced cancers. Receptor amplification or capture employed the immunoSEQ multiplex PCR assay. TCRdb obtained this table from immuneACCESS and retained in-frame rearrangements with V and J assigned. These tables miss some clones; where compared with another copy, unresolved V genes account for less than half of the shortfall, and the remainder is unexplained. The sample profile shows tens of thousands of clones; approximately 90% of them were found once. The leading ten clones occupy approximately 0.26% of the sample. The sequencing here drew on CD4+ or CD8+ T cells sorted from blood, taken in a trial of the OX40 agonist ivuxolimab. The receptors come from an adult with an advanced solid tumor such as melanoma, head and neck, liver or kidney cancer.

The chain recombines TRBV6-1 with TRBJ2-3, with unresolved D. The germline gives CDR1 MNHNS, CDR2 SASEGT. V gave up 6 bases and J gave up 6 bases, with 7 bases separating them. The length of the CDR3 is 11 residues. CDR3 DNA: TGTGCCAGCAGCTTACAGGATACGCAGTATTTT. The encoded protein is CASSLQDTQYF.

The sample holds a few counts of this clone. This chain links TRBV7-2 with TRBJ2-1; 9 bases align to TRBD1. The length of the CDR3 is 15 residues. CDR1 and CDR2 (germline): SGHTA, FQGNSA. V shed 7 bases, J shed 7 bases, and the junction held 11 bases outside the gene matches. The CDR3 loop is CASTPPGTGTNEQFF. The CDR3 DNA reads as TGTGCCAGCACCCCCCCCGGGACAGGGACGAATGAGCAGTTCTTC.

J is TRBJ1-4 and V is TRBV2; D is ambiguous. This CDR3 is built from 15 residues. The ends were cut back, 8 bases at V and 3 bases at J, with 16 bases in the middle. Germline V gives CDR1 SNHLY, CDR2 FYNNEI. CDR3 residues: CASHKEEASNEKLFF. CDR3 in DNA: TGTGCCAGCCATAAGGAGGAAGCTTCTAATGAAAAACTGTTTTTT.

The V call is TRBV6-1, the J call TRBJ2-7; TRBD1 aligns across 9 bases. The germline gives CDR1 MNHNS, CDR2 SASEGT. V dropped 6 bases and J dropped 6; count of bases not matched to a gene: 9. The CDR3 contains 14 residues. The CDR3 DNA is TGTGCCAGCAGATCCGGGACAGGGCCCCTCGAGCAGTACTTC. It encodes CASRSGTGPLEQYF.

The rearrangement uses TRBV5-4 and TRBJ1-1, with 8 bases lining up with TRBD1. The CDR3 has 14 amino acids. CDR1 is SGHNT, CDR2 YYREEE, per germline (reference sequence). With 6 bases clipped from V and 4 bases from J, the junction kept 8 bases outside the gene matches. The CDR3 spells CASTSPDRGTEAFF. CDR3 nucleotide sequence: TGTGCCAGCACTTCCCCCGACAGGGGCACTGAAGCTTTCTTT.

The chain links TRBV5-4 to TRBJ1-1, with D possibly TRBD1 on 5 matching bases. This CDR3 has 14 amino acids. The V end lost 3 bases, the J end lost 0 bases, and 9 bases lay between the germline ends. Germline CDR1 and CDR2: SGHNT and YYREEE (reference sequence). Written as DNA, the CDR3 is TGTGCCAGCAGCTGGGGACCTTTGAACACTGAAGCTTTCTTT. It codes for CASSWGPLNTEAFF.

The V call is TRBV9, the J call TRBJ2-7; D could derive from TRBD1 or TRBD2 (5 bases each). Trimming took 4 bases from V and 2 from J, leaving 16 bases between them. The CDR3 covers 15 residues. Looked up from germline, CDR1 is SGDLS and CDR2 is YYNGEE. This chain's CDR3 is CASSKQTGTAYEQYF. The CDR3, as DNA: TGTGCCAGCAGCAAACAAACCGGGACGGCCTACGAGCAGTACTTC. The whole variable domain, filled in from reference TRBV9 and TRBJ2-7, reads DSGVTQTPKHLITATGQRVTLRCSPRSGDLSVYWYQQSLDQGLQFLIQYYNGEERAKGNILERFSAQQFPDLHSELNLSSLELGDSALYFCASSKQTGTAYEQYFGPGTRLTVT.

This chain connects TRBV4-2 to TRBJ2-3; 8 bases agree with TRBD2. This CDR3 has 17 amino acids. Germline CDR1 LGHNA, CDR2 YNFKEQ. The V and J ends lost 4 bases and 5 bases, in that order; junction bases with no gene match: 14. The CDR3 reads CASSRTGTRWERDTQYF. CDR3 sequence (DNA): TGTGCCAGCAGCCGTACCGGGACTAGGTGGGAAAGAGATACGCAGTATTTT.

The rearrangement joins TRBV5-4 to TRBJ2-7; possibly TRBD1 for D (7 bases). The CDR3 runs to 15 residues. Germline V gives CDR1 SGHNT, CDR2 YYREEE (reference sequence). V was trimmed by 2 bases and J by 3 bases, leaving 15 bases between them. The CDR3, as DNA: TGTGCCAGCAGCTTCCCGGAGGGGGCAATCTACGAGCAGTACTTC. Its translation: CASSFPEGAIYEQYF.